This T cell receptor (beta chain) was sequenced for a study of OX40 agonist ivuxolimab in advanced cancers. Only in-frame clones appear in the TCRdb table, and some are missing; sequencing was by immunoSEQ multiplex PCR. The sample carries 40,000 to 55,000 clones, over 85% recorded once. A note on this clone: Its antigen is not identified.

Germline assignment: CDR1 SGHTA and CDR2 FQGNSA. Germline trimming cut 4 bases from V and 1 base from J; bases unmatched to any gene: 1. This CDR3 is built from 14 residues. Peripheral blood came from all dose cohorts at three timepoints. Study outcomes and limitations: Averaging showed that CD8+ T cells had more expanded clones than CD4+ did. Both blood CD4+ and CD8+ T cells showed clonal growth by week 6 at 0.1 to 3.0 mg/kg.

The chain has TRBV7-2 and TRBJ2-5; 9 bases match TRBD1. The clonotype originates from an adult with an advanced solid tumor such as melanoma, head and neck, liver or kidney cancer. The sequences come from CD4+ or CD8+ T cells sorted from blood, collected in a trial of the OX40 agonist ivuxolimab. As DNA, the CDR3 is TGTGCCAGCAGCTCGGGACAGGGCCAAGAGACCCAGTACTTC. It codes for CASSSGQGQETQYF.